This T cell receptor beta chain emerged from a study of cytomegalovirus exposure and HLA in healthy donors. The germline V gene encodes CDR1 SGDLS and CDR2 YYNGEE. The CDR3 is 15 residues long. With 60 Vbeta and 13 Jbeta primers, the PCR was carried out. The assay was immunoSEQ multiplex PCR, and TCRdb's table has in-frame clones only and misses some. The data contain around 150,000 clones, over 70% of them singletons. This sequence joins TRBV9 and TRBJ2-5, with 9 bases that match TRBD1. The end of the DNA fits TRBJ2-7 better, so the J call may be wrong. Sequencing was performed on PBMCs. The receptor's source is a man younger than 40 in good health and CMV-seronegative. DNA for the CDR3: TGTGCCAGCGGTACCGGGACAGGGTCCACCTACGAGCAGTACTTC. Its protein is CASGTGTGSTYEQYF.